A single sample is the source of the 2 T cell receptor beta chains below, sequenced in a study of blood T cell repertoires in COVID-19. Some clones are missing from TCRdb's copy, which holds only in-frame ones; the method was immunoSEQ multiplex PCR. The sample includes some 93,000 clones, about 76% of them seen just once. The sample was peripheral blood. These receptor sequences come from a human donor in a cohort sampled during active COVID-19.

This clone was found a few times. The genes are TRBV4-1 and TRBJ1-2; weak D call: TRBD1 (6 bases). V was trimmed by 3 bases and J by 8 bases, leaving 10 bases between them. The germline gives CDR1 MGHRA, CDR2 YSYEKL. This CDR3 spans 12 amino acids. DNA for the CDR3: TGCGCCAGCAGCCAGGGCAGGGGAGGCTACACCTTC. It translates to CASSQGRGGYTF.

This clone came up many times. The chain recombines TRBV7-8 with TRBJ1-3; tentative D call: TRBD1 (6 bases). CDR1 and CDR2 (germline): SGHVS, FQNEAQ. The CDR3 totals 15 residues. The V gene lost 1 base and the J gene lost 4 bases, with 11 bases spanning the gap. CDR3 nucleotides: TGTGCCAGCAGCTTAGAGGGGGGGTTCGGAAACACCATATATTTT. Its translation is CASSLEGGFGNTIYF.